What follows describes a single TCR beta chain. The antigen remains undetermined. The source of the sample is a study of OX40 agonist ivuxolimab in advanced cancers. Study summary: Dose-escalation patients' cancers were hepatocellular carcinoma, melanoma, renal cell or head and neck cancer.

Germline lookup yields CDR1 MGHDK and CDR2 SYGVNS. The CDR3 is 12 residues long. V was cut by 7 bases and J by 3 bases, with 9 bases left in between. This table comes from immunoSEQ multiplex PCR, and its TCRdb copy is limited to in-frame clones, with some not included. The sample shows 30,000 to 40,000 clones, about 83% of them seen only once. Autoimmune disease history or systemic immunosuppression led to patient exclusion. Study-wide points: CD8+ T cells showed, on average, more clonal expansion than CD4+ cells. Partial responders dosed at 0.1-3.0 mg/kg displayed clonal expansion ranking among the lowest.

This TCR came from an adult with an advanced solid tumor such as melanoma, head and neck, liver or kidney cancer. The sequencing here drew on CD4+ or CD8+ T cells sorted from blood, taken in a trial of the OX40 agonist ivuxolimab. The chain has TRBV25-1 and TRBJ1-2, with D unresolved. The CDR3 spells CASMGGYYGYTF. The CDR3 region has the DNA TGTGCCAGCATGGGAGGTTACTATGGCTACACCTTC.